What follows are 18 T cell receptor beta chains derived from one specimen sequenced in a study of T cells in women clearing cervical HPV infection. The assay was immunoSEQ multiplex PCR, and TCRdb's table has in-frame clones only and misses some. The table lists tens of thousands of clones. Sequencing input: blood buffy coat. Source of these receptors: a woman between 18 and 75 years old with a cervical HPV16 infection that either progressed to CIN3+ or cleared (not recorded which).

The chain's CDR3 is CASSLGAKTQYF. The covered CDR3 bases are TGTGCCAGCAGCCTAGGGGCGAAGACC. The chain employs TRBV5-4 and TRBJ2-5; tentative D call: TRBD1 (5 bases). The CDR3 end is not reached by the read, which stops 3 residues before it; the germline J gene fills it in. Germline loops: CDR1 SGHNT, CDR2 YYREEE (reference sequence). The CDR3 is made up of 12 amino acids. Trimming cost V 4 bases and J 6 bases, with 10 bases left between them.

The CDR3 DNA, read in part, is TGCAGCGTTGACCGGGGGGCGCCCACTGAA. Amino acids: CSVDRGAPTE. The whole CDR3 sequence reads CSVDRGAPTEAFF. The chain has TRBV29-1 and TRBJ1-1; a possible D gene is TRBD1 (6 bases). With the read ending 3 residues before the CDR3 end, the germline J gene is used to fill in that end. Trimming stripped 3 bases from V and 4 bases from J, with 12 bases between. The CDR3 loop spans 13 amino acids. CDR1 and CDR2 (germline): SQVTM, ANQGSEA. Full variable domain (outside the CDR3, taken from reference TRBV29-1 and TRBJ1-1): SAVISQKPSRDICQRGTSLTIQCQVDSQVTMMFWYRQQPGQSLTLIATANQGSEATYESGFVIDKFPISRPNLTFSTLTVSNMSPEDSSIYLCSVDRGAPTEAFFGQGTRLTVV.

As to this clone: The read ends 3 residues before the CDR3 terminus; that terminus is restored from the germline J gene. The chain links TRBV19 to TRBJ1-2, with a possible D match to TRBD1 (5 bases). CDR3 length equals 15 residues. Germline V gene lookup returns CDR1 LNHDA and CDR2 SQIVND (reference sequence). The germline V and J ends were trimmed by 0 bases and 7 bases, with 15 bases remaining between them. Partial CDR3 DNA: TGTGCCAGTAGTATAGATCGGAGCAGGGCTGTTGGC. It is translated as CASSIDRSRAVG. The whole CDR3 reads CASSIDRSRAVGYTF.

Frequency places this clone as medium-sized. Coverage ceases 3 residues before the CDR3 finishes, and the germline J gene fills in the end. The genes are TRBV4-1 and TRBJ2-4, with TRBD1 identical over 11 bases. The trim removed 0 bases at V and 7 bases at J, leaving 2 bases unmatched. Germline V gene sequence: CDR1 MGHRA, CDR2 YSYEKL. The CDR3 is 15 residues long. This CDR3 reads CASSQDGQGANIQYF. The sequenced part of the CDR3 DNA is TGCGCCAGCAGCCAAGATGGACAGGGGGCGAACATT.

Of note for this clone: With the read ending 3 residues before the CDR3 end, the germline J gene is used to fill in that end. The genes are TRBV12-3 or TRBV12-4 and TRBJ2-3; D may be TRBD2 (5 bases). The CDR3 runs 14 residues. Trimming left V 5 bases short and J 0 bases short, with 9 bases between. The sequenced CDR3 bases are TGTGCCAGCAGTGATCGAGGGAGCACAGATACG. Translation gives CASSDRGSTDT. The full CDR3 protein reads CASSDRGSTDTQYF.

Concerning this clone: The missing CDR3 end, 3 residues past where the read stops, is filled in from the germline J gene. This specimen includes other DNA sequences encoding the same CDR3. This chain links TRBV7-8 with TRBJ1-1; 8 bases are shared with TRBD1. The J segment lost 4 bases and the V segment lost 5 bases, leaving 3 bases of the junction unmatched. CDR3 length equals 13 residues. Germline-derived CDR1 and CDR2 are SGHVS and FQNEAQ. CDR3 DNA (partial): TGTGCCAGCAGCCAAGACAGGGGCACTGAA. Translation gives CASSQDRGTE. The entire CDR3 is CASSQDRGTEAFF.

Points on this clone: The read ends 3 residues shy of where the CDR3 ends; the end is completed using the germline J gene. V and J are TRBV30 and TRBJ2-4, with D maybe TRBD1 (6 bases). CDR1 and CDR2 from the germline V gene are GTSNPN and SVGIG (reference sequence). Trimming took off 3 bases at V and 0 bases at J, with 15 bases between the two ends. The CDR3 sequence is 16 residues long. CDR3 amino acids: CAWRPRDKVAKNIQYF. The covered CDR3 bases are TGTGCCTGGAGACCCCGGGACAAGGTAGCCAAAAACATT.

As regards this clone: The read gets to within 3 residues of the CDR3 end, and the germline J gene fills in the rest. This sequence joins TRBV20-1 and TRBJ2-7; 7 bases fit TRBD1. The CDR3 contains 13 residues. Germline CDR1 and CDR2: DFQATT and SNEGSKA (reference sequence). V lost 4 bases, J lost 5 bases, and 8 bases stayed unmatched. The CDR3 bases that were read are TGCAGTGCTAAAAGACAGGGCGGCCACGAG. Protein product: CSAKRQGGHE. The complete CDR3 protein is CSAKRQGGHEQYF.

Worth noting for this clone: The DNA ends 3 residues before the CDR3 does, and the rest of the CDR3 is filled in from the germline J gene. The V and J genes are TRBV5-1 and TRBJ2-5, with no clear D. Trimming left V 1 base short and J 1 base short, with 11 bases between. CDR1 is SGHRS, CDR2 YFSETQ, per germline. CDR3 length: 15 amino acids. The CDR3 sequence is CASSLSRSAQETQYF. The part of the CDR3 DNA that was read is TGCGCCAGCAGCTTGAGCAGGTCTGCCCAAGAGACC.

A word on this clone: The junction differs from germline at one of its ends, possibly a read error. The read ends 3 residues before the CDR3 terminus; that terminus is restored from the germline J gene. Within the sample, other DNA sequences also encode this same CDR3. V usage is TRBV2 and J usage is TRBJ1-3; 8 bases are shared with TRBD1. From germline, CDR1 is SNHLY and CDR2 FYNNEI. The CDR3 length is 15 residues. CDR3: CASSQRTGTGNTIYF. CDR3 DNA, as far as it was read: TGTGCCAGCAGTCAAAGGACAGGGACTGGAAACACG.

Comment on this clone: The CDR3 end lies 3 residues beyond the end of the read and is filled in from the germline J gene. This rearrangement joins TRBV2 to TRBJ2-3; D remains ambiguous. The CDR3 is made up of 11 amino acids. V lost 6 bases and J 6 bases, leaving 7 bases between the germline ends. Germline CDR1 and CDR2: SNHLY and FYNNEI. CDR3 DNA, as far as it was read: TGTGCCAGCAGAACAGTGGATACG. It translates to CASRTVDT. The full CDR3 sequence reads CASRTVDTQYF.

Turning to this clone: The CDR3 goes on 3 residues after the read ends, and that part is filled in from the germline J gene. J is TRBJ1-2 and V is TRBV2, with TRBD1 matching over 7 bases. The CDR3 has 14 amino acids. Germline V gene data show CDR1 as SNHLY and CDR2 as FYNNEI. V lost 5 bases to trimming and J lost 2 bases; unmatched junction nucleotides: 5. CDR3 residues: CASSRTGLNYGYTF. Partial CDR3 DNA: TGTGCCAGCAGTAGGACAGGCCTAAACTATGGC.

In the case of this clone: The CDR3 extends 3 residues past the end of the read, so its final part is completed from the germline J gene. V gene TRBV20-1 combines with J gene TRBJ1-6; a weak D match, TRBD1 (5 bases). Germline CDR1 and CDR2: DFQATT and SNEGSKA (reference sequence). The CDR3 extends over 12 amino acids. Trimming removed 7 bases at V and 10 bases at J, with 14 bases between. CDR3 bases read: TGCAGTGTTAGGGGCAATTCGTCACCC. Its translation is CSVRGNSSP. Given in full, the CDR3 is CSVRGNSSPLHF.

On this clone: The read comes to an end 3 residues before the CDR3 does, leaving the germline J gene to fill in the end. This sequence joins TRBV19 and TRBJ1-2; D unresolved. The CDR3 has 15 amino acids. Deletions cut 1 base from V and 0 bases from J, with 9 bases between. Germline V gene sequence: CDR1 LNHDA, CDR2 SQIVND (reference sequence). The CDR3 reads CASSIVGSANYGYTF. CDR3 bases read: TGTGCCAGTAGTATAGTGGGCAGTGCTAACTATGGC.

Here the CDR3 reads CASSRGAGMNTEAFF. CDR3 bases read: TGTGCCAGTAGTCGTGGAGCAGGTATGAACACTGAA. This rearrangement joins TRBV19 to TRBJ1-1; no definite D call. The CDR3 end lies 3 residues beyond the end of the read and is filled in from the germline J gene. Trimming removed 5 bases at V and 0 bases at J, with 13 bases between. The CDR3 spans 15 residues. Germline CDR1 reads LNHDA; CDR2 reads SQIVND (reference sequence).

Worth noting for this clone: The read falls 3 residues short of the CDR3 end, and the missing part is taken from the germline J gene. The chain links TRBV4-1 to TRBJ1-6; D perhaps matches TRBD1 (5 bases). The germline V and J ends were trimmed by 1 base and 9 bases, with 16 bases remaining between them. This CDR3 region has 16 residues. CDR1 and CDR2 from the germline V gene are MGHRA and YSYEKL. Partial CDR3 DNA: TGCGCCAGCAGCCAAGTCTCGGGGGAGGGAAGTTCACCC. Translation gives CASSQVSGEGSSP. The whole CDR3 sequence is CASSQVSGEGSSPLHF.

Comment on this clone: The missing CDR3 end, 3 residues past where the read stops, is filled in from the germline J gene. V gene TRBV20-1 combines with J gene TRBJ1-5, with D possibly TRBD1 on 5 matching bases. V was shortened by 3 bases and J by 3 bases, with 9 bases between the two germline ends. This CDR3 comprises 13 residues. In germline, CDR1 is DFQATT, CDR2 SNEGSKA (reference sequence). The CDR3 spells CSASGGVNQPQHF. The sequenced part of the CDR3 DNA is TGCAGTGCTAGCGGGGGAGTCAATCAGCCC.

This clone counts as medium-sized by frequency. The DNA ends 3 residues before the CDR3 does, and the rest of the CDR3 is filled in from the germline J gene. V and J are TRBV29-1 and TRBJ1-2; D is ambiguous. The CDR3 covers 14 residues. Germline V gene data show CDR1 as SQVTM and CDR2 as ANQGSEA. CDR3 in amino acids: CSAYSFGEREGYTF. The CDR3 DNA, read in part, is TGCAGCGCCTACTCGTTCGGGGAACGGGAAGGC.